One and the same sample provided the 23 T cell receptor beta chains below, sequenced in a study of untreated major depressive disorder. Notes on the study in general: Compared with controls, depressed patients showed more TRBV05-01 (Vbeta 5.1) usage in CD4+ T cells.

Antigens of these TCRs are unknown. Data came from immunoSEQ multiplex PCR; TCRdb stores just in-frame clones and leaves some out. The repertoire consists of 15,000 to 20,000 clones, with about 92% occurring once and the leading ten covering 0.45% to 0.7%. The sequenced sample consisted of CD4+ T cells from PBMCs. These receptors were obtained from a woman between 35 and 50 years old with major depressive disorder.

The rearrangement links TRBV27 to TRBJ1-1; D call uncertain. Germline-derived CDR1 and CDR2 are MNHEY and SMNVEV (reference sequence). The CDR3 runs to 15 residues. V was cut by 8 bases and J by 1 base, with 17 bases left in between. The CDR3 here is CASRPPMWRNTEAFF. The CDR3 DNA sequence: TGTGCCAGCCGACCCCCTATGTGGAGGAACACTGAAGCTTTCTTT.

The chain employs TRBV5-1 and TRBJ2-3, with TRBD1 identical over 7 bases. The CDR3 has 15 amino acids. The J segment lost 4 bases and the V segment lost 0 bases, leaving 5 bases of the junction unmatched. Germline V gene lookup returns CDR1 SGHRS and CDR2 YFSETQ. The CDR3: CASSLGGGGPDTQYF. As DNA, the CDR3 is TGCGCCAGCAGCTTGGGAGGGGGCGGCCCAGATACGCAGTATTTT.

This chain connects TRBV2 to TRBJ2-5, with D possibly TRBD1 on 5 matching bases. The CDR3 covers 13 residues. Germline V gene lookup returns CDR1 SNHLY and CDR2 FYNNEI. The germline V and J ends were trimmed by 7 bases and 2 bases, with 11 bases remaining between them. The CDR3 region is CASTRDSQETQYF. In DNA, the CDR3 is TGTGCCAGCACCCGAGACAGTCAAGAGACCCAGTACTTC.

The genes are TRBV7-8 and TRBJ1-6; perhaps TRBD1 as D (5 bases). The CDR3 is made up of 17 amino acids. Germline-derived CDR1 and CDR2 are SGHVS and FQNEAQ. Trimming removed 4 bases at V and 9 bases at J, with 22 bases between. The CDR3, as DNA: TGTGCCAGCAGCTCAAGCCCGGGGGGGGTAAAGGTTTCACCCCTCCACTTT. Translation: CASSSSPGGVKVSPLHF.

The chain couples TRBV4-1 to TRBJ1-2; D is perhaps TRBD1 (5 bases). Germline V gene sequence: CDR1 MGHRA, CDR2 YSYEKL. This CDR3 is 14 amino acids long. Trimming left V 4 bases short and J 3 bases short, with 12 bases between. Here the CDR3 reads CASSPGYEYYGYTF. DNA for the CDR3: TGCGCCAGCAGCCCAGGGTACGAATACTATGGCTACACCTTC.

This clone has just one count. The rearrangement joins TRBV12-1 to TRBJ1-1. TRBV12-1 is marked as a pseudogene. This CDR3 has 14 residues. CDR3 residues: CATRVHRQNTEAFF. The CDR3 DNA sequence: TGTGCCACCCGGGTACATCGGCAGAACACTGAAGCTTTCTTT.

V gene TRBV11-3 combines with J gene TRBJ1-1; D is uncertain. Germline V gene data show CDR1 as SGHNT and CDR2 as YENEEA. The CDR3 has 14 amino acids. Trimming took 5 bases from V and 4 from J, leaving 14 bases between them. The CDR3 here is CASSGPSVGTEAFF. CDR3 nucleotide sequence: TGTGCCAGCAGCGGGCCTTCGGTGGGCACTGAAGCTTTCTTT.

The chain couples TRBV5-1 to TRBJ2-1, with a possible D match to TRBD1 (6 bases). V lost 0 bases and J lost 1, with 8 bases in between. The germline CDR1 and CDR2 sequences are SGHRS and YFSETQ. The CDR3 is 15 amino acids. CDR3 nucleotides: TGCGCCAGCAGCTTGGTGGACAGTTCCTACAATGAGCAGTTCTTC. Translated: CASSLVDSSYNEQFF.

The V gene is TRBV11-2, the J gene TRBJ2-1; D is unresolved. This CDR3 is built from 13 residues. In germline, CDR1 is SGHAT, CDR2 FQNNGV. V lost 3 bases and J lost 8, with 11 bases in between. The CDR3 DNA follows: TGTGCCAGCAGCTTTTCCCCCAAGGATGAGCAGTTCTTC. Amino acid sequence: CASSFSPKDEQFF.

V is TRBV5-1 and J is TRBJ2-1; TRBD2 matches at 10 bases. Germline V gene lookup returns CDR1 SGHRS and CDR2 YFSETQ. The CDR3 runs to 14 residues. The V and J ends lost 1 base and 7 bases, in that order; junction bases with no gene match: 2. CDR3 protein: CASSLTSGVNEQFF. DNA for the CDR3: TGCGCCAGCAGCTTGACTAGCGGGGTAAATGAGCAGTTCTTC.

The chain couples TRBV7-8 to TRBJ1-1, with 7 bases identical to TRBD1. Losses at the gene ends were 4 bases for V and 8 bases for J; bases not matched to a gene: 10. This CDR3 is 14 amino acids long. Germline CDR1 reads SGHVS; CDR2 reads FQNEAQ. The DNA for the CDR3 is TGTGCCAGCAGCTCAAAGCGACAGGGCGGCGAAGCTTTCTTT. It yields the protein CASSSKRQGGEAFF. The variable domain in full, with the rest retrieved from reference TRBV7-8 and TRBJ1-1, is GAGVSQSPRYKVAKRGQDVALRCDPISGHVSLFWYQQALGQGPEFLTYFQNEAQLDKSGLPSDRFFAERPEGSVSTLKIQRTQQEDSAVYLCASSSKRQGGEAFFGQGTRLTVV.

The genes are TRBV2 and TRBJ2-7; D not resolved. Per germline, CDR1 SNHLY and CDR2 FYNNEI. Trimming stripped 11 bases from V and 0 bases from J, with 8 bases between. The CDR3 length is 11 residues. The CDR3, as DNA: TGTGCCGGACGTTACTCCTACGAGCAGTACTTC. This gives the protein CAGRYSYEQYF.

V is TRBV10-3 and J is TRBJ1-4; 8 bases are a match to TRBD1. This CDR3 contains 16 residues. The germline V gene has CDR1 ENHRY and CDR2 SYGVKD. V shed 7 bases and J 3 bases; nucleotides not matched to a gene: 10. As DNA, the CDR3 is TGTGCCATCAAAGGGGGGACAGGACGGTCTAATGAAAAACTGTTTTTT. Protein: CAIKGGTGRSNEKLFF.

The chain combines TRBV19 with TRBJ2-3; 9 bases align to TRBD2. This CDR3 contains 16 residues. The V and J ends lost 8 bases and 1 base, in that order; junction bases with no gene match: 10. Germline assignment: CDR1 LNHDA and CDR2 SQIVND (reference sequence). The CDR3 DNA sequence: TGTGCCAGTCGACTCGCGGGGGGGCCTCGCACAGATACGCAGTATTTT. This sequence encodes CASRLAGGPRTDTQYF.

The gene calls are TRBV30 and TRBJ1-1; D perhaps matches TRBD1 (5 bases). Germline assignment: CDR1 GTSNPN and CDR2 SVGIG (reference sequence). The V and J ends lost 3 bases and 0 bases respectively, with 29 bases between them. The CDR3 is 20 residues long. The CDR3 DNA sequence: TGTGCCTGGAGCCTGGGACTTCGGATCCTAAGGCAAACCATGAACACTGAAGCTTTCTTT. Residues: CAWSLGLRILRQTMNTEAFF.

The V gene is TRBV9, the J gene TRBJ2-1; D possibly uses TRBD1 or TRBD2 (6 bases each). Germline-derived CDR1 and CDR2 are SGDLS and YYNGEE. Trimming left V 0 bases short and J 3 bases short, with 10 bases between. This CDR3 comprises 15 residues. Here the CDR3 reads CASSVEGGVYNEQFF. DNA for the CDR3: TGTGCCAGCAGCGTAGAGGGGGGCGTCTACAATGAGCAGTTCTTC.

The chain has TRBV11-2 and TRBJ2-1, with TRBD1 as a possible D gene (6 bases). CDR1 and CDR2 from the germline V gene are SGHAT and FQNNGV. CDR3 length equals 17 residues. Deletions cut 6 bases from V and 4 bases from J, with 22 bases between. The CDR3 DNA reads TGTGCCAGCAGTTCTGTAAGGGCCACAGGGCGGTACAATGAGCAGTTCTTC. As protein: CASSSVRATGRYNEQFF.

This chain links TRBV6-4 with TRBJ1-2; the match to TRBD1 covers 11 bases. V dropped 6 bases and J dropped 7; count of bases not matched to a gene: 13. Per the germline V gene, CDR1 is MRHNA and CDR2 is SNTAGT. The CDR3 covers 16 residues. DNA for the CDR3: TGTGCCAGCAGACGAGACGCCCGGGACAGGGGGTCTGGCTACACCTTC. Amino acids: CASRRDARDRGSGYTF.

The gene calls are TRBV30 and TRBJ2-1; D is unclear. Germline V gene data show CDR1 as GTSNPN and CDR2 as SVGIG (reference sequence). V lost 0 bases to trimming and J lost 5 bases, with 8 bases between them. CDR3 length equals 13 residues. CDR3 nucleotide sequence: TGTGCCTGGAGTGTCCGGGTGGACAATGAGCAGTTCTTC. Residues: CAWSVRVDNEQFF.

The rearrangement joins TRBV2 to TRBJ2-2; 7 positions match TRBD2. V trimming: 7 bases; J trimming: 7 bases; junction bases outside the gene matches: 6. The germline V gene has CDR1 SNHLY and CDR2 FYNNEI. CDR3 size: 13 residues. The CDR3 bases are TGTGCCAGCACCCGGGAGGTGAGCGGGGAGCTGTTTTTT. Encoded protein: CASTREVSGELFF.

The gene calls are TRBV10-1 and TRBJ2-1; 8 bases fit TRBD1. The CDR3 is 12 amino acids. With 3 bases clipped from V and 10 bases from J, the junction kept 2 bases outside the gene matches. CDR1 and CDR2 (germline): WNHNN, SYGVQD (reference sequence). CDR3 sequence: CASSDAGGEQFF. The CDR3 coding sequence is TGCGCCAGCAGTGACGCAGGGGGCGAGCAGTTCTTC.

The CDR3 DNA reads TGTGCCAGCAACCCCCGGGGGCGGGGGGAAAACATTCAGTACTTC. Encoded protein: CASNPRGRGENIQYF. The gene calls are TRBV11-2 and TRBJ2-4; 8 bases agree with TRBD2. The V and J ends lost 7 bases and 5 bases, in that order; junction bases with no gene match: 10. Germline CDR1 and CDR2: SGHAT and FQNNGV. The CDR3 runs to 15 residues.

The gene calls are TRBV11-3 and TRBJ1-2; D is possibly TRBD1 (5 bases). CDR3 length: 17 amino acids. In germline, CDR1 is SGHNT, CDR2 YENEEA. V gave up 4 bases and J gave up 0 bases, with 18 bases separating them. This chain's CDR3 is CASSSGIRREANYGYTF. In DNA, the CDR3 is TGTGCCAGCAGCTCAGGGATCCGGAGGGAGGCTAACTATGGCTACACCTTC.